Shown below are 13 T cell receptor beta chains from a single sample sequenced in a study of CD8+CD57+ T cells in acquired aplastic anemia. Genomic DNA acted as the template from which TCR beta VDJ combination and CDR3 sequence profiling were carried out. TCRdb used MiXCR to reprocess the reads, holding one entry per CDR3 protein. The table shows under 350,000 distinct CDR3 sequences, with approximately 57% occurring only once. Patients selected for sequencing had displayed CD8+CD57+ cell expansion by flow cytometry. The sample was sorted CD4+, CD8+, or CD8+CD57+ T cells (not recorded which) from PBMCs. These receptors were collected from a human donor with aplastic anemia.

This chain connects TRBV9 to TRBJ1-1; D gene ambiguous. V was clipped by 4 bases and J by 4 bases, with 14 bases between them. The CDR3 runs to 14 residues. Germline values: CDR1 SGDLS, CDR2 YYNGEE. CDR3 residues: CASSPQKGSTEAFF. As DNA, the CDR3 is TGTGCCAGCAGCCCTCAGAAGGGTAGCACTGAAGCTTTCTTT.

The genes are TRBV7-2 and TRBJ2-1; 7 bases fit TRBD2. CDR3 length: 15 amino acids. Trimming at V came to 3 bases and at J to 4 bases, leaving 6 bases not matched to a gene. Germline CDR1 is SGHTA and CDR2 is FQGNSA. CDR3 residues: CASSFSGGGYNEQFF. CDR3 bases: TGTGCCAGCAGCTTTTCGGGAGGCGGGTACAATGAGCAGTTCTTC.

The chain employs TRBV19 and TRBJ2-3; the match to TRBD2 covers 7 bases. The CDR3 covers 15 residues. Per the germline V gene, CDR1 is LNHDA and CDR2 is SQIVND (reference sequence). V was clipped by 6 bases and J by 3 bases; unmatched bases: 9. Here the CDR3 DNA reads TGTGCCAGTAGCCGTACGGGGGGTAGGACAGATACGCAGTATTTT. Amino acids: CASSRTGGRTDTQYF.

Ten or more counts support this clonotype. The V and J genes are TRBV7-9 and TRBJ2-1, with a possible D match to TRBD1 (6 bases). The CDR3 is 14 amino acids. The germline gives CDR1 SEHNR, CDR2 FQNEAQ (reference sequence). Trimming removed 11 bases at V and 6 bases at J, with 20 bases between. CDR3 in DNA: TGTGCCGCCAGCCGAGGGACACGTACCAATGAGCAGTTCTTC. It is translated as CAASRGTRTNEQFF.

Ten or more counts support this clonotype. The chain employs TRBV5-1 and TRBJ2-3; D perhaps matches TRBD2 (6 bases). Trimming pared 1 base from V and 0 bases from J, leaving 9 bases between. Germline CDR1 reads SGHRS; CDR2 reads YFSETQ. The length of the CDR3 is 15 residues. The CDR3 DNA sequence: TGCGCCAGCAGCTTGCGCGGGGAGAGCACAGATACGCAGTATTTT. This encodes CASSLRGESTDTQYF.

The J gene is TRBJ2-1, the V gene TRBV4-2; TRBD1 might be the D (6 bases). Germline V gene sequence: CDR1 LGHNA, CDR2 YNFKEQ. Trimming pared 3 bases from V and 8 bases from J, leaving 11 bases between. This CDR3 spans 13 amino acids. DNA of the CDR3: TGTGCCAGCAGCCACGAACAGGGACATGAGCAGTTCTTC. Translating it yields CASSHEQGHEQFF.

CDR3 nucleotide sequence: TGTGCCAGCTCACCAGAGACAGGTGACGGGGAGCTGTTTTTT. This codes for CASSPETGDGELFF. V and J are TRBV18 and TRBJ2-2, with D maybe TRBD1 (6 bases). The CDR3 has 14 residues. Trimming removed 2 bases from V and 7 bases from J, with 11 bases in between. Germline V lookup: CDR1 KGHSH, CDR2 LQKENI.

The rearrangement uses TRBV20-1 and TRBJ2-1; 7 bases map to TRBD1. Germline CDR1 reads DFQATT; CDR2 reads SNEGSKA (reference sequence). The CDR3 runs 11 residues. Trimming cost V 6 bases and J 6 bases; bases outside gene matches: 2. CDR3: CSAGQFNEQFF. DNA for the CDR3: TGCAGTGCGGGACAGTTCAATGAGCAGTTCTTC.

This chain links TRBV10-3 with TRBJ2-7; TRBD2 aligns across 11 bases. The CDR3 has 16 residues. Germline V gives CDR1 ENHRY, CDR2 SYGVKD. V was pared by 6 bases and J by 1 base, with 8 bases of the junction left unmatched. The CDR3 nucleotides are TGTGCCATCAGAGCGGGGACTAGCGGAGTTTCCTACGAGCAGTACTTC. Residues: CAIRAGTSGVSYEQYF.

CDR3 in amino acids: CASSEERGSPLHF. CDR3 in DNA: TGTGCCAGCAGTGAAGAGAGGGGTTCACCCCTCCACTTT. This chain uses TRBV2 with TRBJ1-6; tentatively, D is TRBD1 (5 bases). Deletions cut 1 base from V and 9 bases from J, with 7 bases between. This CDR3 comprises 13 residues. CDR1 and CDR2 (germline): SNHLY, FYNNEI.

The rearrangement uses TRBV11-2 and TRBJ2-2; no reliable D call. The CDR3 consists of 15 residues. Germline V lookup: CDR1 SGHAT, CDR2 FQNNGV. V lost 5 bases and J lost 3, with 13 bases in between. The CDR3 DNA reads TGTGCCAGCAGCCGAGGCCCTACAGACACCGGGGAGCTGTTTTTT. Its translation: CASSRGPTDTGELFF.

The gene calls are TRBV7-9 and TRBJ1-2; D is undetermined. This CDR3 region has 11 residues. Deletions cut 5 bases from V and 8 bases from J, with 9 bases between. In germline, CDR1 is SEHNR, CDR2 FQNEAQ (reference sequence). DNA of the CDR3: TGTGCCAGCAGCCACGCGGAGGGCTACACCTTC. As protein: CASSHAEGYTF.

This clonotype was counted between two and nine times. This chain connects TRBV19 to TRBJ1-2; D is uncertain. Germline CDR1 LNHDA, CDR2 SQIVND (reference sequence). Between the trimmed V and J ends, which lost 7 bases and 1 base, there was a span of 10 bases. The CDR3 consists of 13 residues. CDR3 coding DNA: TGTGCCAGTAATGAAGCGCGTAACTATGGCTACACCTTC. This sequence encodes CASNEARNYGYTF. The variable domain in full, completed from reference TRBV19 and TRBJ1-2, reads DGGITQSPKYLFRKEGQNVTLSCEQNLNHDAMYWYRQDPGQGLRLIYYSQIVNDFQKGDIAEGYSVSREKKESFPLTVTSAQKNPTAFYLCASNEARNYGYTFGSGTRLTVV.